The 29 T cell receptor beta chains below come from one sample, sequenced in a study of OX40 agonist ivuxolimab in advanced cancers. Measured with immunoSEQ multiplex PCR; TCRdb has only the in-frame clones, and not every one. The sample consists of some 24,000 clones, approximately 80% of them appearing once. The material was CD4+ or CD8+ T cells sorted from blood, obtained in a trial of the OX40 agonist ivuxolimab. The origin of the receptors is an adult with an advanced solid tumor such as melanoma, head and neck, liver or kidney cancer.

The chain combines TRBV7-3 with TRBJ2-5; 8 bases are shared with TRBD1. The junction had 6 bases not matched to a gene; V was cut back by 1 base and J by 5 bases. Germline CDR1 is SGHTA and CDR2 is FQGTGA. CDR3 length equals 15 residues. CDR3 residues: CASSLNTGGGETQYF. The CDR3 DNA is TGTGCCAGCAGCTTAAATACAGGGGGTGGTGAGACCCAGTACTTC.

This clone was seen only a few times. The chain recombines TRBV27 with TRBJ1-1, with D possibly TRBD1 on 5 matching bases. The V end was cut by 4 bases, the J end by 1 base, with 10 bases between. Germline CDR1 is MNHEY and CDR2 is SMNVEV (reference sequence). The CDR3 sequence is 14 residues long. The DNA for the CDR3 is TGTGCCAGCAGTTCGCCAGGGCGGAACACTGAAGCTTTCTTT. Protein sequence: CASSSPGRNTEAFF.

This clone was observed a handful of times. The rearrangement joins TRBV30 to TRBJ1-1, with no clear D. There are 13 residues in the CDR3. Per germline, CDR1 GTSNPN and CDR2 SVGIG (reference sequence). Trimming removed 3 bases at V and 0 bases at J, with 8 bases between. DNA of the CDR3: TGTGCCTGGAGCCCGGGTATGAACACTGAAGCTTTCTTT. Translation gives CAWSPGMNTEAFF.

This clone occurred once. The chain employs TRBV19 and TRBJ1-5; D ambiguous. Germline V lookup: CDR1 LNHDA, CDR2 SQIVND (reference sequence). The CDR3 runs to 13 residues. V lost 6 bases and J 11 bases, leaving 17 bases between the germline ends. The DNA of the CDR3 is TGTGCCAGTAGCCCCGGACTACAGCAGGCCCAGCATTTT. Translating gives CASSPGLQQAQHF.

This clone was seen only a few times. J is TRBJ2-1 and V is TRBV5-6; 10 nucleotides match TRBD2. Germline V gene lookup returns CDR1 SGHDT and CDR2 YYEEEE. This CDR3 is 14 amino acids long. Losses at the gene ends were 5 bases for V and 2 bases for J; bases not matched to a gene: 1. The CDR3 is CASRSGRAYNEQFF. Written as DNA, the CDR3 is TGTGCCAGCAGGAGCGGGAGGGCCTACAATGAGCAGTTCTTC.

The chain is built from TRBV6-5 and TRBJ1-6, with D possibly being TRBD1 (5 bases). The CDR3 spans 14 residues. Germline V lookup: CDR1 MNHEY, CDR2 SVGAGI. Trimming pared 6 bases from V and 5 bases from J, leaving 11 bases between. The CDR3 DNA sequence: TGTGCCAGCAGAACTCAGGGAGATAATTCACCCCTCCACTTT. It yields the protein CASRTQGDNSPLHF.

Comment on this clone: One junction end disagrees with the germline gene, perhaps due to a read error. The same CDR3 can be traced to other DNA sequences in this sample. The chain joins TRBV28 to TRBJ1-5; 10 bases fit TRBD1. The CDR3 sequence is 14 residues long. Germline V CDR1 and CDR2: MDHEN, SYDVKM. CDR3 protein: CASRRTGGNQPQHF. CDR3 nucleotides: TGTGCAAGCAGACGGACAGGGGGGAATCAGCCCCAGCATTTT. Supplemented by reference TRBV28 and TRBJ1-5, the full variable domain reads DVKVTQSSRYLVKRTGEKVFLECVQDMDHENMFWYRQDPGLGLRLIYFSYDVKMKEKGDIPEGYSVSREKKERFSLILESASTNQTSMYLCASRRTGGNQPQHFGDGTRLSIL.

V is TRBV5-1 and J is TRBJ2-7; D possibly uses TRBD1 or TRBD2 (5 bases each). CDR1 and CDR2 from the germline V gene are SGHRS and YFSETQ. CDR3 length: 14 residues. V was pared by 4 bases and J by 2 bases, with 13 bases between. The CDR3 here is CASSPGRIAYEQYF. Here the CDR3 DNA reads TGCGCCAGCAGCCCGGGGCGGATCGCCTACGAGCAGTACTTC.

This chain joins TRBV11-3 and TRBJ2-7; D perhaps matches TRBD1 (6 bases). V lost 5 bases and J lost 7, with 12 bases in between. The CDR3 length is 12 residues. Germline V gene data show CDR1 as SGHNT and CDR2 as YENEEA. CDR3 sequence: CASSDRSGEQYF. In nucleotides, the CDR3 is TGTGCCAGCAGCGACAGGTCTGGAGAGCAGTACTTC.

The rearrangement uses TRBV5-5 and TRBJ1-1; possibly TRBD1 for D (6 bases). Per the germline V gene, CDR1 is SGHKS and CDR2 is YYEKEE (reference sequence). The CDR3 is 15 residues long. Trimming removed 1 base at V and 3 bases at J, with 13 bases between. CDR3 sequence reads: CASSLTGTRDTEAFF. In DNA form, the CDR3 reads TGTGCCAGCAGCTTGACCGGGACAAGGGACACTGAAGCTTTCTTT.

V is TRBV6-6 and J is TRBJ2-7; D is undetermined. This CDR3 comprises 14 residues. Germline CDR1 reads MNHNY; CDR2 reads SVGAGI (reference sequence). V lost 6 bases to trimming and J lost 0 bases, with 12 bases between them. In nucleotides, the CDR3 is TGTGCCAGCAGGCGCTCAAGGAACTCCTACGAGCAGTACTTC. This sequence encodes CASRRSRNSYEQYF.

The J gene is TRBJ1-2, the V gene TRBV6-1; D gene uncertain. With 4 bases removed from V and 3 bases from J, the gap between germline ends came to 12 bases. The CDR3 spans 14 residues. Germline-derived CDR1 and CDR2 are MNHNS and SASEGT. In nucleotides, the CDR3 is TGTGCCAGCAGTGGGTTTAACACCGACTATGGCTACACCTTC. This sequence encodes CASSGFNTDYGYTF.

Relative to its sample, this clone is medium-sized. Other DNA sequences of this sample code for an identical CDR3. This CDR3 is CSVGGDQYGYTF. In DNA form, the CDR3 reads TGCAGCGTGGGGGGGGACCAGTATGGCTACACCTTC. The chain is built from TRBV29-1 and TRBJ1-2; a weak D match, TRBD1 (5 bases). Germline-derived CDR1 and CDR2 are SQVTM and ANQGSEA. This CDR3 is 12 amino acids long. The V gene lost 6 bases and the J gene lost 5 bases, with 13 bases spanning the gap.

For this clone: Within the sample, other DNA sequences also encode this same CDR3. The chain recombines TRBV2 with TRBJ2-7, with D hard to call. V lost 2 bases, J lost 0 bases, and 5 bases lay in between. Germline V lookup: CDR1 SNHLY, CDR2 FYNNEI. CDR3 length: 13 residues. The CDR3 is CASSEPFSYEQYF. DNA of the CDR3: TGTGCCAGCAGTGAACCATTCTCCTACGAGCAGTACTTC.

The chain employs TRBV4-1 and TRBJ2-3, with no clear D. This CDR3 region has 17 residues. Germline values: CDR1 MGHRA, CDR2 YSYEKL. V was trimmed by 4 bases and J by 0 bases, leaving 17 bases between them. The CDR3 loop is CASSRRPHYESTDTQYF. DNA for the CDR3: TGCGCCAGCAGCCGCAGACCCCACTACGAGAGCACAGATACGCAGTATTTT.

This chain's CDR3 is CASSLGTGLEKLFF. CDR3 DNA sequence: TGTGCCAGCAGCTTAGGGACAGGGTTGGAAAAGCTGTTTTTT. The V gene is TRBV7-2, the J gene TRBJ2-2; TRBD1 matches 8 bases. The CDR3 has 14 amino acids. Germline-derived CDR1 and CDR2 are SGHTA and FQGNSA. With 1 base clipped from V and 12 bases from J, the junction kept 7 bases outside the gene matches.

The rearrangement uses TRBV18 and TRBJ2-1, with no clear D. Trimming cost V 5 bases and J 6 bases, with 14 bases left between them. This CDR3 spans 14 amino acids. Germline loops: CDR1 KGHSH, CDR2 LQKENI. The CDR3 is CASSTGLRGNEQFF. The CDR3 nucleotides read TGTGCCAGCTCAACCGGGCTCCGAGGCAATGAGCAGTTCTTC.

The CDR3 region has the DNA TGTGCCAGCAGCTTAGAACTCTCTAACTCTGGGGCCAACGTCCTGACTTTC. Protein product: CASSLELSNSGANVLTF. This chain uses TRBV11-2 with TRBJ2-6; D gene unclear. CDR1 and CDR2 from the germline V gene are SGHAT and FQNNGV. The CDR3 is 17 residues long. V lost 0 bases and J 0 bases, leaving 9 bases between the germline ends.

This clone has a handful of counts. J is TRBJ2-7 and V is TRBV18; TRBD2 matches 8 bases. CDR3 length equals 16 residues. V lost 2 bases to trimming and J lost 2 bases; unmatched junction nucleotides: 8. Germline V lookup: CDR1 KGHSH, CDR2 LQKENI. CDR3 DNA sequence: TGTGCCAGCTCACCAGGTCGAACTAGCGGCACCTACGAGCAGTACTTC. It translates to CASSPGRTSGTYEQYF. Based on the CDR3 plus reference TRBV18 and TRBJ2-7, the full variable domain is NAGVMQNPRHLVRRRGQEARLRCSPMKGHSHVYWYRQLPEEGLKFMVYLQKENIIDESGMPKERFSAEFPKEGPSILRIQQVVRGDSAAYFCASSPGRTSGTYEQYFGPGTRLTVT.

This clone has more than one count but fewer than ten. The chain recombines TRBV30 with TRBJ2-3; the D is unclear. The germline CDR1 and CDR2 sequences are GTSNPN and SVGIG (reference sequence). This CDR3 has 13 amino acids. V gave up 3 bases and J gave up 0 bases, with 7 bases separating them. The CDR3 spells CAWSLGSTDTQYF. The CDR3, as DNA: TGTGCCTGGAGCCTCGGGAGCACAGATACGCAGTATTTT.

V is TRBV30 and J is TRBJ2-5, with D possibly being TRBD1 or TRBD2 (5 bases each). CDR1 is GTSNPN, CDR2 SVGIG, per germline (reference sequence). CDR3 length: 13 residues. With 3 bases removed from V and 7 bases from J, the gap between germline ends came to 15 bases. In DNA, the CDR3 is TGTGCCTGGAGGGCAGGACGGGACGGGACCCAGTACTTC. Protein product: CAWRAGRDGTQYF.

About this clone itself: One end of the junction does not line up with germline, which may come from a read error. The chain carries TRBV5-1 and TRBJ1-3; 8 bases are shared with TRBD1. CDR1 is SGHRS and CDR2 is YFSETQ in the germline V gene. CDR3 length: 14 residues. The CDR3, as DNA: TGCGCCAGCAGCCCAGGACAGGGTGGAGACACCATATATTTT. Amino acid sequence: CASSPGQGGDTIYF.

V is TRBV7-2 and J is TRBJ1-5; 9 nucleotides agree with TRBD1. From germline, CDR1 is SGHTA and CDR2 FQGNSA. This CDR3 contains 14 residues. V lost 4 bases, J lost 9 bases, and 7 bases stayed unmatched. The CDR3 sequence is CASSSGQGLGPQHF. The DNA for the CDR3 is TGTGCCAGCAGCTCCGGACAGGGGCTAGGGCCCCAGCATTTT.

The chain has TRBV9 and TRBJ1-6; D not certain. V gave up 0 bases and J gave up 2 bases, with 9 bases separating them. Germline CDR1 reads SGDLS; CDR2 reads YYNGEE. The CDR3 extends over 16 amino acids. The CDR3 region has the DNA TGTGCCAGCAGCGTAGAAGGGATCCCCTATAATTCACCCCTCCACTTT. This gives the protein CASSVEGIPYNSPLHF.

The chain recombines TRBV7-2 with TRBJ2-3; 7 nucleotides align to TRBD1. Germline V gene lookup returns CDR1 SGHTA and CDR2 FQGNSA. V was clipped by 4 bases and J by 10 bases; unmatched bases: 8. The CDR3 runs to 13 residues. Here the CDR3 reads CASSSTGQVPQYF. The CDR3 region has the DNA TGTGCCAGCAGCTCTACCGGACAGGTCCCGCAGTATTTT.

The chain employs TRBV7-2 and TRBJ1-2; 8 bases are shared with TRBD1. Germline loops: CDR1 SGHTA, CDR2 FQGNSA. The trim removed 5 bases at V and 3 bases at J, leaving 2 bases unmatched. CDR3 length: 13 amino acids. The CDR3 loop is CASSQTGDYGYTF. CDR3 bases: TGTGCCAGCAGCCAGACAGGGGACTATGGCTACACCTTC.

This chain links TRBV5-6 with TRBJ1-2; TRBD1 matches at 8 bases. Germline CDR1 and CDR2: SGHDT and YYEEEE. V gave up 2 bases and J gave up 4 bases; unmatched junction bases: 7. This CDR3 is built from 15 residues. The CDR3 region is CASSLSGQASYGYTF. The CDR3 DNA sequence: TGTGCCAGCAGCTTATCGGGACAGGCTTCCTATGGCTACACCTTC. The entire variable domain, with the rest obtained from reference TRBV5-6 and TRBJ1-2, is as follows: DAGVTQSPTHLIKTRGQQVTLRCSPKSGHDTVSWYQQALGQGPQFIFQYYEEEERQRGNFPDRFSGHQFPNYSSELNVNALLLGDSALYLCASSLSGQASYGYTFGSGTRLTVV.

The chain employs TRBV7-2 and TRBJ1-1; unclear D gene. V gave up 4 bases and J gave up 4 bases, with 13 bases separating them. The CDR3 is 14 amino acids. Germline CDR1 reads SGHTA; CDR2 reads FQGNSA. The CDR3 sequence is CASSWASGGTEAFF. The CDR3 DNA is TGTGCCAGCAGCTGGGCCTCCGGTGGCACTGAAGCTTTCTTT.

The chain joins TRBV11-2 to TRBJ1-2; D is undetermined. The CDR3 is made up of 12 amino acids. V was cut by 6 bases and J by 1 base, with 6 bases left in between. Germline assignment: CDR1 SGHAT and CDR2 FQNNGV. The DNA for the CDR3 is TGTGCCAGCAGTGAAAATAACTATGGCTACACCTTC. Residues: CASSENNYGYTF. The variable domain in full, with the rest retrieved from reference TRBV11-2 and TRBJ1-2, is EAGVAQSPRYKIIEKRQSVAFWCNPISGHATLYWYQQILGQGPKLLIQFQNNGVVDDSQLPKDRFSAERLKGVDSTLKIQPAKLEDSAVYLCASSENNYGYTFGSGTRLTVV.